What follows are 22 T cell receptor beta chains derived from one specimen sequenced in a study of T-cell memory formation after mild COVID-19. TCRdb re-called the 5' RACE reads with MiXCR, one entry per CDR3 protein. The table has more than 120,000 distinct CDR3 sequences, approximately 6% seen once. Material for sequencing was PBMCs or a T cell subset sorted from them (not recorded which). All receptors come from an adult woman who had mild COVID-19 (a few samples of this study predate the infection). Cell type and time point are not known.

This clonotype has a handful of counts. Here the CDR3 reads CASSLGQGRVRYEQYF. The CDR3 DNA reads TGTGCCAGCAGTTTGGGACAGGGGAGAGTACGCTACGAGCAGTACTTC. The chain carries TRBV12-3 or TRBV12-4 and TRBJ2-7; TRBD1 matches 10 bases. The CDR3 is made up of 16 amino acids. V was pared by 3 bases and J by 3 bases, with 8 bases of the junction left unmatched.

This clonotype showed up many times. V gene TRBV20-1 combines with J gene TRBJ1-3, with no clear D. V was trimmed by 6 bases and J by 2 bases, leaving 5 bases between them. CDR3 length equals 11 residues. Germline CDR1 DFQATT, CDR2 SNEGSKA (reference sequence). CDR3 region: CSATTGNTIYF. The CDR3 coding sequence is TGCAGTGCAACGACTGGAAACACCATATATTTT.

In this sample, this clonotype turned up many times. This rearrangement joins TRBV5-1 to TRBJ2-2; 7 bases align to TRBD1. The CDR3 runs 15 residues. V lost 6 bases to trimming and J lost 0 bases; unmatched junction nucleotides: 5. In germline, CDR1 is SGHRS, CDR2 YFSETQ. CDR3 coding DNA: TGCGCCAGCACCAAGCAGGGGGCGAACACCGGGGAGCTGTTTTTT. It codes for CASTKQGANTGELFF.

The rearrangement uses TRBV3-1 and TRBJ2-7; D unresolved. Between the trimmed V and J ends, which lost 4 bases and 7 bases, there was a span of 20 bases. The CDR3 runs 15 residues. Germline V lookup: CDR1 LGHDT, CDR2 YNNKEL (reference sequence). For the CDR3, the DNA is TGTGCCAGCAGCCCAACCATTACCCGACGGGCAGAGCAGTACTTC. It yields the protein CASSPTITRRAEQYF.

This clonotype was seen only a few times. The genes are TRBV5-1 and TRBJ2-7; TRBD1 matches 9 bases. Per the germline V gene, CDR1 is SGHRS and CDR2 is YFSETQ. V lost 4 bases to trimming and J lost 5 bases; unmatched junction nucleotides: 7. CDR3 size: 14 residues. CDR3 amino acids: CASSSTGGRDEQYF. The CDR3 nucleotides are TGCGCCAGCAGCAGTACAGGGGGCAGAGACGAGCAGTACTTC.

The chain has TRBV6-2 or TRBV6-3 and TRBJ1-1, with no clear D. The V gene lost 4 bases and the J gene lost 8 bases, with 8 bases spanning the gap. Germline CDR1 is MNHEY and CDR2 is SVGEGT. The CDR3 length is 11 residues. The CDR3 DNA sequence: TGTGCCAGCAGTTTGGGCAGGGAAGCTTTCTTT. Encoded protein: CASSLGREAFF.

This clonotype occurred a few times. The V call is TRBV2, the J call TRBJ1-1; 7 bases match TRBD1. Trimming at V came to 5 bases and at J to 1 base, leaving 7 bases not matched to a gene. The CDR3 is made up of 15 amino acids. Germline values: CDR1 SNHLY, CDR2 FYNNEI. The CDR3 DNA is TGTGCCAGCAGTCTAACCGGGACAGAGAACACTGAAGCTTTCTTT. This codes for CASSLTGTENTEAFF.

The genes are TRBV28 and TRBJ1-5, with TRBD1 matching over 9 bases. Germline loops: CDR1 MDHEN, CDR2 SYDVKM. Trimming cost V 3 bases and J 1 base; bases outside gene matches: 7. The CDR3 has 17 amino acids. Here the CDR3 reads CASSFDRGRRSNQPQHF. The CDR3 DNA follows: TGTGCCAGCAGTTTTGACAGGGGGAGGCGAAGCAATCAGCCCCAGCATTTT.

The V and J genes are TRBV4-1 and TRBJ1-2; D remains ambiguous. Germline CDR1 reads MGHRA; CDR2 reads YSYEKL. The CDR3 spans 13 residues. Trimming shortened V by 1 base and J by 4 bases, and 7 bases separated the two germline ends. The CDR3 loop is CASSQVGTYGYTF. Written as DNA, the CDR3 is TGCGCCAGCAGCCAAGTCGGCACCTATGGCTACACCTTC.

The V and J genes are TRBV27 and TRBJ2-2, with TRBD2 matching over 13 bases. V was clipped by 7 bases and J by 1 base; unmatched bases: 3. Germline values: CDR1 MNHEY, CDR2 SMNVEV (reference sequence). This CDR3 has 16 amino acids. The CDR3 sequence: CASKGLAGLNTGELFF. CDR3 DNA: TGTGCCAGCAAGGGACTAGCGGGGCTGAACACCGGGGAGCTGTTTTTT.

This clonotype came up many times. CDR3 protein: CASTLLYSRTDTQYF. DNA of the CDR3: TGTGCCAGCACCCTACTCTACAGCAGAACAGATACGCAGTATTTT. The chain uses TRBV7-6 and TRBJ2-3; D gene unclear. Trimming cost V 7 bases and J 3 bases, with 17 bases left between them. The CDR3 runs 15 residues. Germline V CDR1 and CDR2: SGHVS, FNYEAQ.

With respect to this clonotype: A read error may be the cause here, since a much bigger clone is one base away. The chain links TRBV7-2 to TRBJ2-1; D might be TRBD1 (5 bases). The CDR3 sequence is 12 residues long. Germline loops: CDR1 SGHTA, CDR2 FQGNSA. The V end was cut by 5 bases, the J end by 9 bases, with 11 bases between. The CDR3 DNA follows: TGTGCCAGCAGCGGGGCTAGAGGTGAGCAGTTCTTC. Its protein product is CASSGARGEQFF.

This clonotype has at least ten counts. The chain couples TRBV12-3 or TRBV12-4 to TRBJ1-5; D not resolved. This CDR3 spans 11 amino acids. V was cut by 6 bases and J by 9 bases, with 9 bases left in between. The chain's CDR3 is CASSRRGPQHF. CDR3 sequence (DNA): TGTGCCAGCAGCCGTAGAGGGCCCCAGCATTTT.

This sequence joins TRBV16 and TRBJ2-7, with TRBD1 matching 11 bases. Losses at the gene ends were 4 bases for V and 1 base for J; bases not matched to a gene: 3. This CDR3 comprises 15 residues. CDR1 KGHSY and CDR2 FQNENV come from the germline V gene. For the CDR3, the DNA is TGTGCCAGCAGCCGGACAGGGGGCCTTTCCTACGAGCAGTACTTC. This encodes CASSRTGGLSYEQYF.

This clonotype was picked up many times. V is TRBV20-1 and J is TRBJ1-6, with D possibly being TRBD1 (6 bases). Trimming stripped 1 base from V and 11 bases from J, with 9 bases between. The CDR3 length is 12 residues. Germline loops: CDR1 DFQATT, CDR2 SNEGSKA (reference sequence). The CDR3 is CSARVGGPPLHF. The CDR3 coding sequence is TGCAGTGCTAGAGTAGGGGGTCCACCCCTCCACTTT.

This clonotype was counted ten times or more. This chain uses TRBV5-4 with TRBJ2-1; 8 positions match TRBD2. V gave up 4 bases and J gave up 0 bases; unmatched junction bases: 6. The CDR3 is 16 residues long. Germline assignment: CDR1 SGHNT and CDR2 YYREEE (reference sequence). CDR3 protein: CASSTKSGSSYNEQFF. The CDR3 coding sequence is TGTGCCAGCAGCACCAAAAGCGGGAGCTCCTACAATGAGCAGTTCTTC.

This clonotype was seen many times. The chain is built from TRBV7-3 and TRBJ2-3, with D possibly being TRBD2 (6 bases). The CDR3 is made up of 13 amino acids. Per germline, CDR1 SGHTA and CDR2 FQGTGA. Trimming pared 5 bases from V and 14 bases from J, leaving 20 bases between. CDR3 region: CASSQQDYTQRYF. CDR3 in DNA: TGTGCCAGCAGCCAACAGGACTATACACAACGGTATTTT. Together with reference TRBV7-3 and TRBJ2-3, the CDR3 gives the full variable domain: GAGVSQTPSNKVTEKGKYVELRCDPISGHTALYWYRQSLGQGPEFLIYFQGTGAADDSGLPNDRFFAVRPEGSVSTLKIQRTERGDSAVYLCASSQQDYTQRYFGPGTRLTVL.

At least ten counts were recorded for this clonotype. The rearrangement uses TRBV7-9 and TRBJ2-1, with TRBD2 as a possible D gene (5 bases). This CDR3 spans 13 amino acids. V lost 0 bases and J lost 9, with 9 bases in between. Germline CDR1 and CDR2: SEHNR and FQNEAQ (reference sequence). The CDR3 coding sequence is TGTGCCAGCAGCTTAGCGTTTCGGGGTGAGCAGTTCTTC. It is translated as CASSLAFRGEQFF.

The chain couples TRBV6-2 or TRBV6-3 to TRBJ2-7, with D possibly matching TRBD2 (6 bases). The CDR3 loop spans 14 amino acids. Trimming pared 0 bases from V and 2 bases from J, leaving 8 bases between. CDR1 is MNHEY, CDR2 SVGEGT, per germline. CDR3 in amino acids: CASSYSSGTYEQYF. CDR3 coding DNA: TGTGCCAGCAGTTACTCTAGCGGAACCTACGAGCAGTACTTC.

The chain employs TRBV6-6 and TRBJ2-3, with D tentatively TRBD1 or TRBD2 (6 bases each). Germline-derived CDR1 and CDR2 are MNHNY and SVGAGI (reference sequence). V was trimmed by 5 bases and J by 0 bases, leaving 21 bases between them. There are 18 residues in the CDR3. The CDR3 DNA follows: TGTGCCAGCAGTCCAGGTGGGGTGGGGGGCGAAAGCACAGATACGCAGTATTTT. This codes for CASSPGGVGGESTDTQYF.

This clonotype was observed at least ten times. The V and J genes are TRBV7-9 and TRBJ2-7; 8 bases align to TRBD2. This CDR3 contains 15 residues. CDR1 SEHNR and CDR2 FQNEAQ come from the germline V gene (reference sequence). V lost 5 bases and J lost 0; bases outside the gene matches: 6. The CDR3 nucleotides read TGTGCCAGCAGCCCGACTAGCGTTACCTCCTACGAGCAGTACTTC. Amino acid sequence: CASSPTSVTSYEQYF.

The V gene is TRBV4-1, the J gene TRBJ2-1, with D possibly being TRBD1 or TRBD2 (5 bases each). This CDR3 is built from 15 residues. With 6 bases removed from V and 2 bases from J, the gap between germline ends came to 14 bases. Germline-derived CDR1 and CDR2 are MGHRA and YSYEKL. The CDR3 sequence is CASRRVGVAYNEQFF. CDR3 coding DNA: TGCGCCAGCAGACGGGTGGGGGTAGCCTACAATGAGCAGTTCTTC.